This T cell receptor (beta chain) comes out of a study of blood T cells in healthy people across ages. Whole-study results and caveats: Both higher diversity and more naive CD4+ cells marked long-lived donors when set against aged donors.

It was with a sample-barcoded 5' primer and a J-beta primer mix that a second PCR of roughly 6 to 12 cycles was run. TCRdb processed the 5' RACE reads anew with MiXCR; each CDR3 protein has one entry. Among 500,000 to 700,000 distinct CDR3 sequences listed, about 28% were seen once. Note on this clonotype: Its antigen is not known.

The V end lost 4 bases, the J end lost 0 bases, and 14 bases lay between the germline ends. CDR1 is SGHRS, CDR2 YFSETQ, per germline. This CDR3 is built from 16 residues. The clonotype comes from a woman aged 80 or older in good health. The sequencing input was blood. The genes are TRBV5-1 and TRBJ1-3, with D perhaps TRBD1 (5 bases). The CDR3 DNA reads TGCGCCAGCAGCCGGGAGGTCCAGGGCTCTGGAAACACCATATATTTT. Residues: CASSREVQGSGNTIYF. Drawing the rest from reference TRBV5-1 and TRBJ1-3, the complete variable domain is KAGVTQTPRYLIKTRGQQVTLSCSPISGHRSVSWYQQTPGQGLQFLFEYFSETQRNKGNFPGRFSGRQFSNSRSEMNVSTLELGDSALYLCASSREVQGSGNTIYFGEGSWLTVV.